This T cell receptor beta chain was sequenced during a study of cytomegalovirus exposure and HLA in healthy donors. Donors likely had unrecorded immune exposures despite being nominally healthy when sampled. Broader study findings: V- and J-gene trimming in TCR beta was tied to a missense DCLRE1C variant by an analysis performed later. The dataset shows that most TCR sequences were rare, while some public TCRs occurred in many donors.

PCR primers comprised 60 Vbeta and 13 Jbeta primers. TCRdb keeps only in-frame clones here, not all; method: immunoSEQ multiplex PCR. Of about 160,000 clones in the sample, 60% to 80% are singletons; the top ten hold around 0.97%. On this clone: What it recognizes is unknown.

The V gene lost 5 bases and the J gene lost 3 bases, with 17 bases spanning the gap. The germline V gene has CDR1 MNHEY and CDR2 SMNVEV (reference sequence). CDR3 length: 16 residues. The chain joins TRBV27 to TRBJ2-1; D is undetermined. The source of this sequence is a woman between 50 and 59 years old in good health and CMV-seropositive. The sequencing input was PBMCs. The CDR3, as DNA: TGTGCCAGCAGTCCCCCGGGTGGTGTGGGCTACAATGAGCAGTTCTTC. Translated: CASSPPGGVGYNEQFF.